Below, 3 T cell receptor beta chains from the same sample are listed, as sequenced in a study of blood T cell repertoires in COVID-19. TCRdb's table, derived via immunoSEQ multiplex PCR, lists solely in-frame clones and lacks some. Here the sample spans about 42,000 clones, 86% being singletons. The sequencing input was peripheral blood. These receptors were collected from a man between 65 and 80 years old with acute or convalescent COVID-19.

The chain joins TRBV21-1 to TRBJ2-1; the table's D gene call, TRBD1, was not cross checked with the DNA. TRBV21-1 is a pseudogene segment. The CDR3 contains 15 residues. The CDR3 nucleotides are TGTGCCAGCAGCACGAGGGGGACAGGGGTCCATGAGCAGTTCTTC. It specifies CASSTRGTGVHEQFF.

V and J are TRBV7-9 and TRBJ2-5, with D possibly matching TRBD2 (5 bases). Germline V CDR1 and CDR2: SEHNR, FQNEAQ (reference sequence). This CDR3 comprises 13 residues. Deletions cut 8 bases from V and 0 bases from J, with 10 bases between. Here the CDR3 DNA reads TGTGCCAGCGGGAGCTCCTACCAAGAGACCCAGTACTTC. It specifies CASGSSYQETQYF.

The rearrangement uses TRBV6-6 and TRBJ2-5; TRBD2 matches 7 bases. Trimming at V came to 2 bases and at J to 5 bases, leaving 5 bases not matched to a gene. Germline V gene sequence: CDR1 MNHNY, CDR2 SVGAGI (reference sequence). The CDR3 totals 14 residues. CDR3 in amino acids: CASSYGGSRETQYF. The CDR3 DNA reads as TGTGCCAGCAGTTACGGCGGGAGCAGGGAGACCCAGTACTTC.